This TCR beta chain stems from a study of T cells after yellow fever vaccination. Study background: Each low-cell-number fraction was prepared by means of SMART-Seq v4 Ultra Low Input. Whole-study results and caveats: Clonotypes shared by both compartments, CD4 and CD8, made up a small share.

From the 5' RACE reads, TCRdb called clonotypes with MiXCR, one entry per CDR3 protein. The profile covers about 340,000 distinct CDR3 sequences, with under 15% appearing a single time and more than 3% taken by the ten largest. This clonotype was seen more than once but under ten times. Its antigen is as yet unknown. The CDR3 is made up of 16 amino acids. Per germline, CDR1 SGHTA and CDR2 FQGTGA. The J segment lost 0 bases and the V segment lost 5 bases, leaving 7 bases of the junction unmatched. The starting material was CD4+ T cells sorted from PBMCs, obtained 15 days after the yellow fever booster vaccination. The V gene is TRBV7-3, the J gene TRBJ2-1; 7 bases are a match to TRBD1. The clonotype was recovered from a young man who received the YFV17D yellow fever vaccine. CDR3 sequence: CASSPGQALSYNEQFF. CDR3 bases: TGTGCCAGCAGCCCCGGACAGGCCCTCTCCTACAATGAGCAGTTCTTC.